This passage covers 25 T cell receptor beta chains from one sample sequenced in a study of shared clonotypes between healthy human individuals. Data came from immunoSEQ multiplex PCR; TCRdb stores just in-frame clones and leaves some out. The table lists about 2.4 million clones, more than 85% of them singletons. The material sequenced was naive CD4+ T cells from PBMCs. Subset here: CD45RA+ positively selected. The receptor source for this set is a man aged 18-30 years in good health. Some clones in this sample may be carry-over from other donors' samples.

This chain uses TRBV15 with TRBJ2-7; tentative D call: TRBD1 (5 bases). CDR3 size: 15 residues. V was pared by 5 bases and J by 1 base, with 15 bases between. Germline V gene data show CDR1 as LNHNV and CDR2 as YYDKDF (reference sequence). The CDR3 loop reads CATSPQGRISYEQYF. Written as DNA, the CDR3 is TGTGCCACCAGCCCCCAGGGCCGAATTTCCTACGAGCAGTACTTC.

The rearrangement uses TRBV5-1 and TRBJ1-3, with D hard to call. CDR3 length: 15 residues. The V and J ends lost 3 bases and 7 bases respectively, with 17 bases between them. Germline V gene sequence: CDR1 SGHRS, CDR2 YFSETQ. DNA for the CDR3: TGCGCCAGCAGCTCGGGCTCCGTTGGCCGGAACACCATATATTTT. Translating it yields CASSSGSVGRNTIYF.

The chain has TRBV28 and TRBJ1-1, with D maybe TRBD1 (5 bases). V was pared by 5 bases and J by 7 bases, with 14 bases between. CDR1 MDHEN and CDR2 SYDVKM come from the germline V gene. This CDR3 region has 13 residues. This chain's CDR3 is CASSLGDFLEAFF. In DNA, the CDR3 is TGTGCCAGCAGTCTGGGGGACTTCCTTGAAGCTTTCTTT. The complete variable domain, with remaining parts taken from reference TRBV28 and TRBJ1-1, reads DVKVTQSSRYLVKRTGEKVFLECVQDMDHENMFWYRQDPGLGLRLIYFSYDVKMKEKGDIPEGYSVSREKKERFSLILESASTNQTSMYLCASSLGDFLEAFFGQGTRLTVV.

The CDR3 sequence: CASSHQWGQFF. The CDR3 nucleotides are TGCGCCAGCAGCCACCAGTGGGGGCAGTTCTTC. The genes are TRBV4-1 and TRBJ2-1; D remains ambiguous. This CDR3 comprises 11 residues. Trimming removed 3 bases from V and 12 bases from J, with 9 bases in between. In germline, CDR1 is MGHRA, CDR2 YSYEKL.

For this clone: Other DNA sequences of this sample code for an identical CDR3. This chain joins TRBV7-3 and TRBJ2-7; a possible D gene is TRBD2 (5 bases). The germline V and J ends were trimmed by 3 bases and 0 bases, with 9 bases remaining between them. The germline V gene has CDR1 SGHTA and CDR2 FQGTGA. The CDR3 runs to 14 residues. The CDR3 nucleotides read TGTGCCAGCAGCTTGCGGGCCAACTCCTACGAGCAGTACTTC. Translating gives CASSLRANSYEQYF. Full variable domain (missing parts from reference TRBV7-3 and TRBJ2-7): GAGVSQTPSNKVTEKGKYVELRCDPISGHTALYWYRQSLGQGPEFLIYFQGTGAADDSGLPNDRFFAVRPEGSVSTLKIQRTERGDSAVYLCASSLRANSYEQYFGPGTRLTVT.

CDR3 region: CASSEAGFAPLHF. CDR3 DNA: TGTGCCAGCAGTGAGGCGGGGTTCGCACCCCTCCACTTT. This chain uses TRBV2 with TRBJ1-6; D is unclear. This CDR3 comprises 13 residues. Trimming shortened V by 3 bases and J by 11 bases, and 11 bases separated the two germline ends. Germline V gives CDR1 SNHLY, CDR2 FYNNEI.

The CDR3 is CASSLTGGGRGRTDTQYF. CDR3 sequence (DNA): TGTGCCAGCAGTTTAACGGGAGGTGGGCGCGGACGCACAGATACGCAGTATTTT. The chain carries TRBV28 and TRBJ2-3, with TRBD2 identical over 7 bases. Germline CDR1 reads MDHEN; CDR2 reads SYDVKM. The J segment lost 1 base and the V segment lost 2 bases, leaving 12 bases of the junction unmatched. The CDR3 consists of 18 residues.

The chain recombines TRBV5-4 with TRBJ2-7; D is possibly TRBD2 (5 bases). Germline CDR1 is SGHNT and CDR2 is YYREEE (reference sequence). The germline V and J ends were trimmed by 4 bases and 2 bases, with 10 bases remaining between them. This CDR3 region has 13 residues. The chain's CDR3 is CASSGTLAYEQYF. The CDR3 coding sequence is TGTGCCAGCAGCGGAACACTAGCCTACGAGCAGTACTTC.

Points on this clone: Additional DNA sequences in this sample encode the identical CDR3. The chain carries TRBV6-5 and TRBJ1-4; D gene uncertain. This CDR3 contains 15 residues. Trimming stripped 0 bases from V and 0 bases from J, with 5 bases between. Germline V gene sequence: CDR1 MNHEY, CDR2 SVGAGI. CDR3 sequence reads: CASSYSGATNEKLFF. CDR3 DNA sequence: TGTGCCAGCAGTTACTCTGGAGCAACTAATGAAAAACTGTTTTTT.

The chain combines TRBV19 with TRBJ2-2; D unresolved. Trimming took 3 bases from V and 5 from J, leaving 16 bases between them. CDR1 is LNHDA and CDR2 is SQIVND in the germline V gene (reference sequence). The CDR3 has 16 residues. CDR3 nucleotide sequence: TGTGCCAGTAGTATCAGTTGGTTAGTTGGGACCGGGGAGCTGTTTTTT. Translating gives CASSISWLVGTGELFF.

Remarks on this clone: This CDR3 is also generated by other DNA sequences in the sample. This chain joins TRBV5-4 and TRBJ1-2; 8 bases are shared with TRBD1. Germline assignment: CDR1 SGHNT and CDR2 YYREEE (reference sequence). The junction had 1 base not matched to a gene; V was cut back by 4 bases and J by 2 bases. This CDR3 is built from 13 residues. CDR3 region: CASSRDRNYGYTF. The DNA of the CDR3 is TGTGCCAGCAGCCGGGACAGGAACTATGGCTACACCTTC.

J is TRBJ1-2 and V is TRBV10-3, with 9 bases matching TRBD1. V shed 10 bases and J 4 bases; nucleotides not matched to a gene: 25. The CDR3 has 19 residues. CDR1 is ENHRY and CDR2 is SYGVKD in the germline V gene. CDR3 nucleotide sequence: TGTGCCACCGGGTCGGGATTAGGACAGGGGACACTAAAAATCTATGGCTACACCTTC. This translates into CATGSGLGQGTLKIYGYTF.

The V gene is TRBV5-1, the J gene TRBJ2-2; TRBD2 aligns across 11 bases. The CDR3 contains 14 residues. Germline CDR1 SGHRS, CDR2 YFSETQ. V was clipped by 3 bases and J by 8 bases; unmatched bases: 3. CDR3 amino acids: CASSSRTSGGELFF. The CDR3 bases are TGCGCCAGCAGCTCCAGGACTAGCGGGGGGGAGCTGTTTTTT.

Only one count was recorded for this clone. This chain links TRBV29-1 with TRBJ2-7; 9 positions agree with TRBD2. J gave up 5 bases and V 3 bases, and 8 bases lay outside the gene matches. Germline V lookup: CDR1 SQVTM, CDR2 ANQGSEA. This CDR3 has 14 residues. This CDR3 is CSVESSGSRNEQYF. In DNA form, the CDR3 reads TGCAGCGTTGAGAGTAGCGGGAGTAGAAACGAGCAGTACTTC.

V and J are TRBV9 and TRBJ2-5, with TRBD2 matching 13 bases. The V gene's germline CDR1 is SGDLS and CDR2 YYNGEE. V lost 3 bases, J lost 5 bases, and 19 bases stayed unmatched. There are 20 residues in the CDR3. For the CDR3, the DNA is TGTGCCAGCAGCGCTGGGGGGAGGGACAGGGGACTAGCGGGACGGGAGACCCAGTACTTC. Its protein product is CASSAGGRDRGLAGRETQYF. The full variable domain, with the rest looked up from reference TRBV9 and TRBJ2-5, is DSGVTQTPKHLITATGQRVTLRCSPRSGDLSVYWYQQSLDQGLQFLIQYYNGEERAKGNILERFSAQQFPDLHSELNLSSLELGDSALYFCASSAGGRDRGLAGRETQYFGPGTRLLVL.

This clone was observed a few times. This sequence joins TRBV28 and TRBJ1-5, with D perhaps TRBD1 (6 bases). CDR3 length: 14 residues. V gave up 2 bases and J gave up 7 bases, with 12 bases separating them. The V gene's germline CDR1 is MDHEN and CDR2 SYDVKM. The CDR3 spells CASSLGARGQPQHF. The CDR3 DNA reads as TGTGCCAGCAGTTTAGGGGCCAGGGGACAGCCCCAGCATTTT. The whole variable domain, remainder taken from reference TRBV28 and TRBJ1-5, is DVKVTQSSRYLVKRTGEKVFLECVQDMDHENMFWYRQDPGLGLRLIYFSYDVKMKEKGDIPEGYSVSREKKERFSLILESASTNQTSMYLCASSLGARGQPQHFGDGTRLSIL.

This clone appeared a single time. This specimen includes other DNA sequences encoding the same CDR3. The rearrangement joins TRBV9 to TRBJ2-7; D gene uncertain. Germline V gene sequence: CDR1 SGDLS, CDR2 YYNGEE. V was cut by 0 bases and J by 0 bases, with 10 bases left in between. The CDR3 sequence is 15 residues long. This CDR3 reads CASSVGQAASYEQYF. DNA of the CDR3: TGTGCCAGCAGCGTAGGCCAGGCCGCCTCCTACGAGCAGTACTTC. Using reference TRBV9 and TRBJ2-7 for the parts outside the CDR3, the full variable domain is DSGVTQTPKHLITATGQRVTLRCSPRSGDLSVYWYQQSLDQGLQFLIQYYNGEERAKGNILERFSAQQFPDLHSELNLSSLELGDSALYFCASSVGQAASYEQYFGPGTRLTVT.

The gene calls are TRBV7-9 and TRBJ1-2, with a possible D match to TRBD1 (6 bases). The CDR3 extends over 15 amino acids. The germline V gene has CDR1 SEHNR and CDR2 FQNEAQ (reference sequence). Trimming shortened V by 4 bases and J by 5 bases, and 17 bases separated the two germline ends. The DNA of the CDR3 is TGTGCCAGCAGCTACCGGGGGGCCCTATGGTATGGCTACACCTTC. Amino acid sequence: CASSYRGALWYGYTF. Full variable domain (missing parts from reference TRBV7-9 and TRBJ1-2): DTGVSQNPRHKITKRGQNVTFRCDPISEHNRLYWYRQTLGQGPEFLTYFQNEAQLEKSRLLSDRFSAERPKGSFSTLEIQRTEQGDSAMYLCASSYRGALWYGYTFGSGTRLTVV.

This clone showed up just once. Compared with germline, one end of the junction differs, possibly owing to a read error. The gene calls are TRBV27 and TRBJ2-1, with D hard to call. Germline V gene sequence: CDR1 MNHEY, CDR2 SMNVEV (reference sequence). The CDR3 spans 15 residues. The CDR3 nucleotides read TGTGCCAGCAAAATCCGGGCCCTCACCTACAATGAACAGTTCTTC. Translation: CASKIRALTYNEQFF.

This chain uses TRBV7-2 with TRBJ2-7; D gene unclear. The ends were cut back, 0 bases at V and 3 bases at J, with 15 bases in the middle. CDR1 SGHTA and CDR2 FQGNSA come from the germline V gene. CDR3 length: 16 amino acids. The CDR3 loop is CASSLANQPSYYEQYF. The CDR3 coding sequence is TGTGCCAGCAGCTTAGCGAACCAACCCTCGTACTACGAGCAGTACTTC.

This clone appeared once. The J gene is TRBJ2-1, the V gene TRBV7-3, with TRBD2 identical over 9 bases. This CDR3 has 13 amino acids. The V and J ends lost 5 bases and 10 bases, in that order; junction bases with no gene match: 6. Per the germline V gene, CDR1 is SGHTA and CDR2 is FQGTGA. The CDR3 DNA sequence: TGTGCCAGCAGCCAGGGGACTAGCACCGAGCAGTTCTTC. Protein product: CASSQGTSTEQFF.

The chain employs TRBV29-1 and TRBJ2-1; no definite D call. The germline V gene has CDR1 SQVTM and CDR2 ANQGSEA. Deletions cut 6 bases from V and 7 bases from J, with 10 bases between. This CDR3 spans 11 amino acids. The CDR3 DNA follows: TGCAGCGTGGATACTTGGAATGAGCAGTTCTTC. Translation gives CSVDTWNEQFF.

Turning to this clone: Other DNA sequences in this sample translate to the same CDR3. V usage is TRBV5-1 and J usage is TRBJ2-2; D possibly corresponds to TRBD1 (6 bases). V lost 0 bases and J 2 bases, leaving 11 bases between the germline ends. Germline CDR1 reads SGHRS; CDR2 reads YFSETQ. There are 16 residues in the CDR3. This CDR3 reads CASSLAGTPNTGELFF. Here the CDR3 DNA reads TGCGCCAGCAGCTTGGCGGGGACACCCAACACCGGGGAGCTGTTTTTT.

CDR3 amino acids: CAISAPLTGVGTDTQYF. The CDR3 nucleotides read TGTGCCATCAGTGCTCCCCTCACAGGGGTTGGCACAGATACGCAGTATTTT. The rearrangement uses TRBV10-3 and TRBJ2-3, with 7 bases aligning to TRBD1. This CDR3 is built from 17 residues. Losses at the gene ends were 4 bases for V and 1 base for J; bases not matched to a gene: 11. Germline V gene data show CDR1 as ENHRY and CDR2 as SYGVKD.

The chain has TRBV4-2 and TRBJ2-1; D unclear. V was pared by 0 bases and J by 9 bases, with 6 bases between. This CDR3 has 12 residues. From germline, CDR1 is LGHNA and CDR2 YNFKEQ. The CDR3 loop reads CASSQDHREQFF. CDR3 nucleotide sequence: TGTGCCAGCAGCCAAGATCATCGTGAGCAGTTCTTC.